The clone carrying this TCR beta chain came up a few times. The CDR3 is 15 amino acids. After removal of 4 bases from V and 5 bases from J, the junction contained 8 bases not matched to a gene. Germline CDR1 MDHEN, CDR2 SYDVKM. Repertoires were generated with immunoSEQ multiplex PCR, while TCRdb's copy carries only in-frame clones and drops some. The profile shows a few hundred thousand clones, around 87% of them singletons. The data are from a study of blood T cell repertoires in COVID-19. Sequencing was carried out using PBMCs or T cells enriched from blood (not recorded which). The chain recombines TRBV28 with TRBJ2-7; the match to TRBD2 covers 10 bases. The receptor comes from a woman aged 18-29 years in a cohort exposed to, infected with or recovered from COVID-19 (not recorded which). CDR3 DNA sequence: TGTGCCAGCAGTTCCCAGCGGGGGGGCAAGGACGAGCAGTACTTC. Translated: CASSSQRGGKDEQYF.